This TCR beta chain was observed in a study of blood T cell repertoires in COVID-19. Whole-study context: The United States, Italy and Spain supplied acute and convalescent COVID-19 samples.

Germline CDR1 reads MNHEY; CDR2 reads SMNVEV (reference sequence). This CDR3 is 15 amino acids long. The V and J ends lost 5 bases and 1 base, in that order; junction bases with no gene match: 3. Original handling: Reference gene primers were amplified, and this amplification served to estimate nucleated cell counts. Assay used: immunoSEQ multiplex PCR; TCRdb lists only in-frame clones, some missing. Clonal size and the V and J genes are those of that table, whereas D and trimming came from the DNA. Of roughly 290,000 clones in the sample, 75% to 95% are singletons; the top ten hold under 7%. The chain links TRBV27 to TRBJ2-7; 12 nucleotides line up with TRBD1. Sequenced: peripheral blood. This TCR derives from a woman aged 30 to 39 with COVID-19, enrolled during active disease. The CDR3 loop reads CASSPGQGASYEQYF. The DNA of the CDR3 is TGTGCCAGCAGTCCGGGACAGGGGGCATCCTACGAGCAGTACTTC.